This TCR beta chain was found in a study of blood T cell repertoires in COVID-19. The Seattle patients joined while their infection was active and were tracked longitudinally afterward. Data came from immunoSEQ multiplex PCR; TCRdb stores just in-frame clones and leaves some out. The sample holds roughly 200,000 clones, roughly 87% seen once. Trimming removed 3 bases at V and 6 bases at J, with 15 bases between. The CDR3 consists of 15 residues. Germline V gene data show CDR1 as LNHDA and CDR2 as SQIVND (reference sequence). The rearrangement joins TRBV19 to TRBJ1-5, with D perhaps TRBD1 (6 bases). Specimen: peripheral blood. This TCR derives from a woman aged 55-70 years with COVID-19, enrolled during active disease. In DNA, the CDR3 is TGTGCCAGTAGTATCGCACAGGGTTTGGGTCAGCCCCAGCATTTT. Translating gives CASSIAQGLGQPQHF.